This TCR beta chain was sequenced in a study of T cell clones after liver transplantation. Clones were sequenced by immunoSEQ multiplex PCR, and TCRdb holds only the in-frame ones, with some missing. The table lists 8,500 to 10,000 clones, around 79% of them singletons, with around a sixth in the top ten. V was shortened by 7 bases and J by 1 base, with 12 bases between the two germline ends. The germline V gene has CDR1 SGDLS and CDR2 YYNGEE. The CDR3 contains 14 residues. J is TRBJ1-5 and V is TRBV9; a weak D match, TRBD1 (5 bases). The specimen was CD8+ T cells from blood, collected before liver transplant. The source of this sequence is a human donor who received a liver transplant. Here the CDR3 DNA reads TGTGCCAGCTCCCGCGGGGCGAGCAATCAGCCCCAGCATTTT. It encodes CASSRGASNQPQHF. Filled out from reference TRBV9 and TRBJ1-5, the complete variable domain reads DSGVTQTPKHLITATGQRVTLRCSPRSGDLSVYWYQQSLDQGLQFLIQYYNGEERAKGNILERFSAQQFPDLHSELNLSSLELGDSALYFCASSRGASNQPQHFGDGTRLSIL.